Sequencing of this T cell receptor (beta chain) was carried out in a study of lymphopenia after photon versus proton radiotherapy. TCRdb keeps only in-frame clones here, not all; method: immunoSEQ multiplex PCR. Among roughly 150,000 clones listed, roughly nine tenths were seen once. Whole-study findings and limits: Under photons, naive T cells and diversity fell while effector/memory populations rose.

Trimming shortened V by 7 bases and J by 4 bases, and 13 bases separated the two germline ends. This CDR3 contains 13 residues. Germline-derived CDR1 and CDR2 are LNHDA and SQIVND (reference sequence). A note on this clone: Its antigen is undetermined.

This TCR was recovered from a man between 45 and 60 years old with gastric cancer. Sample: peripheral blood, taken from a patient treated with photon-based radiotherapy. The chain has TRBV19 and TRBJ1-1; possible D gene TRBD1, 5 bases. CDR3 nucleotides: TGTGCCAGTACAAGCAGGGTGGCCACTGAAGCTTTCTTT. This codes for CASTSRVATEAFF.